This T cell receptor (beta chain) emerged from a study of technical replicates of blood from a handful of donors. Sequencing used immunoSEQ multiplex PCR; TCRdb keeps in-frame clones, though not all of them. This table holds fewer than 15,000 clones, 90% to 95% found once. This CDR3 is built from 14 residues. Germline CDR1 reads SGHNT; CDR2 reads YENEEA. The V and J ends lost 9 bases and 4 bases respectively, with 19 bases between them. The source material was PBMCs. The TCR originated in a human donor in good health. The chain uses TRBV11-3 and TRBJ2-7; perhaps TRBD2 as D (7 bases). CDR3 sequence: CARMPGGSGYEQYF. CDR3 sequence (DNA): TGTGCCAGAATGCCGGGGGGCTCGGGGTACGAGCAGTACTTC.